The TCR beta chain under discussion was sequenced for a study of blood T cell repertoires in COVID-19. Study at large: COVID-19 samples, acute and convalescent, were from the United States, Italy and Spain. T cells, B-cell-depleted T cells, or PBMCs supplied cDNA or gDNA.

V dropped 0 bases and J dropped 6; count of bases not matched to a gene: 7. This CDR3 has 16 residues. The germline V gene has CDR1 LNHNV and CDR2 YYDKDF (reference sequence). Per the study methods: How many nucleated cells were present was estimated from reference gene primer amplification. The data were produced by immunoSEQ multiplex PCR, yet TCRdb's version contains in-frame clones alone and is incomplete. V, J and clone size were drawn from that table, and D and trimming were deduced from the DNA. The data show 200,000 or so clones, with 80% to 90% seen just once and 2.9% held by the top ten. The chain joins TRBV15 to TRBJ1-4; TRBD1 aligns across 7 bases. Sequenced material: peripheral blood. The clonotype originates from a man aged 50 or older who had recovered from COVID-19. The CDR3 sequence: CATSRDDGTDDEKLFF. DNA of the CDR3: TGTGCCACCAGCAGAGATGACGGGACAGATGATGAAAAACTGTTTTTT.